The clone carrying this T cell receptor (beta chain) was found many times. Its cognate antigen is unknown. This record belongs to a study of cytomegalovirus exposure and HLA in healthy donors. Study details: Later, an analysis reported that the 110 or so validation repertoires had used the same platform as the roughly 660 first-cohort repertoires. Study-wide results and limits: The listing of roughly 160 TCR beta chains classed them as cytomegalovirus-associated. Confirmation was obtained in vitro that a few CMV-associated chains are specific for CMV antigens.

Germline CDR1 SGHAT, CDR2 FQNNGV. The CDR3 is made up of 15 amino acids. The V gene lost 1 base and the J gene lost 3 bases, with 10 bases spanning the gap. Method: immunoSEQ multiplex PCR; TCRdb's copy keeps in-frame clones and lacks some. The table lists a few hundred thousand clones, approximately 83% of them singletons, with over 12% in the top ten. What was sequenced was PBMCs. This sequence joins TRBV11-2 and TRBJ1-5; no firm D call. This clonotype originated in a woman aged 30 to 39 in good health and CMV-seropositive. The chain's CDR3 is CASSLVDGPNQPQHF. Here the CDR3 DNA reads TGTGCCAGCAGCTTAGTCGATGGCCCCAATCAGCCCCAGCATTTT.